The T cell receptor (beta chain) described here comes from a study of blood T cell repertoires in COVID-19. The age range of participants was 18 to 89 years, with residence in about two dozen US areas. In assigning cohorts, the study relied on participant-reported clinical history. Data came from immunoSEQ multiplex PCR; TCRdb stores just in-frame clones and leaves some out. The table has a few hundred thousand clones, 85% to 90% seen once. The CDR3 runs 14 residues. In germline, CDR1 is SGHTA, CDR2 FQGNSA. V dropped 3 bases and J dropped 4; count of bases not matched to a gene: 2. Remarks on this clone: This CDR3 is also generated by other DNA sequences in the sample.

This chain connects TRBV7-2 to TRBJ1-2, with 10 bases matching TRBD1. The TCR comes from a woman aged 50 to 65 who had recovered from COVID-19. Sequencing was done on a sample of PBMCs or T cells enriched from blood (not recorded which). CDR3 nucleotides: TGTGCCAGCAGCTTGGGGGACAGGGGCTATGGCTACACCTTC. Residues: CASSLGDRGYGYTF.